The sequence of this TCR beta chain was determined in a study of cytomegalovirus exposure and HLA in healthy donors. On this clone itself: Its antigen remains unidentified.

Researchers ran the PCR with 60 Vbeta and 13 Jbeta primers. Profiling relied on immunoSEQ multiplex PCR, and the TCRdb table lists in-frame clones only, not all of them. The repertoire table contains 65,000 to 80,000 clones. The length of the CDR3 is 15 residues. V shed 2 bases and J shed 0 bases, with 14 bases lying between them. Germline-derived CDR1 and CDR2 are SQVTM and ANQGSEA. Study-level results: Upon later analysis, TCR association rates were observed to vary by HLA locus, being highest for DRB1 and lowest for HLA-C.

Sequencing was performed on PBMCs. This TCR was sampled from a man aged 25-45 years in good health and CMV-seronegative. V gene TRBV29-1 combines with J gene TRBJ2-7; D remains unclear. The chain's CDR3 is CSVESASQSSYEQYF. CDR3 coding DNA: TGCAGCGTTGAAAGCGCGAGCCAGAGCTCCTACGAGCAGTACTTC.